This TCR beta chain was documented in a study of cytomegalovirus exposure and HLA in healthy donors. The wider study: There were 90 million to 130 million unique TCR beta sequences, drawn from 200 million or so T cells, in an earlier analysis.

With respect to this clone: Antigen specificity is unknown.

Study results and limitations: The study designated 150 or so TCR beta chains cytomegalovirus-associated.

The germline V and J ends were trimmed by 4 bases and 7 bases, with 20 bases remaining between them. The germline gives CDR1 SGHDN, CDR2 FVKESK. This CDR3 has 16 residues. PCR amplification relied on 60 Vbeta primers (plus 13 Jbeta primers). TCRdb's copy holds only in-frame clones and misses some; the assay was immunoSEQ multiplex PCR. The table lists about 70,000 clones, around 74% of them singletons. The V call is TRBV14, the J call TRBJ2-1, with a possible D match to TRBD2 (7 bases). The origin of this receptor is a human donor in good health. The specimen sequenced was PBMCs. The CDR3 here is CASSPAGRGAGNEQFF. DNA of the CDR3: TGTGCCAGCAGCCCCGCCGGACGGGGGGCGGGGAATGAGCAGTTCTTC.